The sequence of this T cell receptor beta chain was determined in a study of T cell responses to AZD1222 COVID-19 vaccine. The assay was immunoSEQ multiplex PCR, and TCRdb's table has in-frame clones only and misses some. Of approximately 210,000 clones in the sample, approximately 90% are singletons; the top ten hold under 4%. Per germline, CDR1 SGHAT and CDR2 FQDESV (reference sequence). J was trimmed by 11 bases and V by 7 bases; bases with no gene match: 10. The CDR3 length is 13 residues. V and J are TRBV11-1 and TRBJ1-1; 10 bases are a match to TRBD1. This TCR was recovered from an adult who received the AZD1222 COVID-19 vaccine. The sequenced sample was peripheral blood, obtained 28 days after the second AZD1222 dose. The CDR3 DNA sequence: TGTGCCAGCACGCGTGACAGGGGGCAAGAGGCTTTCTTT. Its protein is CASTRDRGQEAFF.